The entry below gives a single T cell receptor (beta chain) sequence along with its context. Its target is unknown. In patients chosen for sequencing, flow cytometry had shown CD8+CD57+ cell expansion. Receipt of therapy had not occurred in any patient by the time of blood sampling. For CDR3 and TCR beta VDJ profiling, genomic DNA was the template used. TCRdb reprocessed the reads with MiXCR, giving one entry per CDR3 protein. The sample holds around 430,000 distinct CDR3 sequences, around 30% seen once. CDR3 length: 14 amino acids. V lost 6 bases and J 0 bases, leaving 12 bases between the germline ends. Germline V gene lookup returns CDR1 SQVTM and CDR2 ANQGSEA. The sample comes from a study of CD8+CD57+ T cells in acquired aplastic anemia. Study-level information: Recorded DNA amounts for sorted CD4+ and CD8+ cells had an average of 3.2 ug.

Study-level findings and limits: Patient and control CD8+ Simpson's diversity was not significantly different.

The gene calls are TRBV29-1 and TRBJ1-3; D remains unclear. The sample comprised sorted CD4+, CD8+, or CD8+CD57+ T cells (not recorded which) from PBMCs. This TCR came from a human donor with aplastic anemia. DNA of the CDR3: TGCAGCGTAGGAGGGCATAGCTCTGGAAACACCATATATTTT. It codes for CSVGGHSSGNTIYF.